One and the same sample provided the 26 T cell receptor beta chains below, sequenced in a study of graft-versus-host responses after intestinal transplantation. Sequencing used immunoSEQ multiplex PCR; TCRdb keeps in-frame clones, though not all of them. The profile shows tens of thousands of clones, around nine tenths of them singletons. The input for sequencing was PBMCs, taken approximately four months after intestinal transplantation. These receptors were taken from a human patient who received an intestinal transplant, so some T cells may come from the graft donor.

The chain links TRBV5-1 to TRBJ2-3; D ambiguous. This CDR3 comprises 14 residues. V was pared by 3 bases and J by 1 base, with 9 bases between. Looked up from germline, CDR1 is SGHRS and CDR2 is YFSETQ. The CDR3 sequence: CASSWWAGTDTQYF. The DNA for the CDR3 is TGCGCCAGCAGCTGGTGGGCAGGCACAGATACGCAGTATTTT.

The sample holds one count of this clone. The chain joins TRBV19 to TRBJ2-7; 9 bases are a match to TRBD2. This CDR3 contains 15 residues. V lost 1 base to trimming and J lost 5 bases; unmatched junction nucleotides: 6. Germline V CDR1 and CDR2: LNHDA, SQIVND (reference sequence). This CDR3 reads CASSIVKGLANEQYF. In nucleotides, the CDR3 is TGTGCCAGTAGTATAGTAAAGGGACTAGCCAACGAGCAGTACTTC.

This sequence joins TRBV28 and TRBJ2-7; D gene ambiguous. Trimming took 3 bases from V and 3 from J, leaving 3 bases between them. Germline lookup yields CDR1 MDHEN and CDR2 SYDVKM. The CDR3 sequence is 11 residues long. CDR3 region: CASSLIYEQYF. The CDR3 DNA reads TGTGCCAGCAGTTTGATCTACGAGCAGTACTTC.

The rearrangement uses TRBV10-3 and TRBJ2-5; D possibly corresponds to TRBD2 (6 bases). V lost 2 bases and J lost 1, with 8 bases in between. Germline CDR1 is ENHRY and CDR2 is SYGVKD. CDR3 length: 14 residues. The chain's CDR3 is CAISEGGTQETQYF. CDR3 DNA: TGTGCCATCAGTGAGGGCGGGACCCAAGAGACCCAGTACTTC.

The rearrangement links TRBV2 to TRBJ2-5, with 9 bases identical to TRBD2. V lost 7 bases and J lost 5; bases outside the gene matches: 5. CDR1 and CDR2 (germline): SNHLY, FYNNEI. The CDR3 length is 13 residues. The CDR3: CASTTGLAETQYF. Written as DNA, the CDR3 is TGTGCCAGCACCACAGGACTAGCGGAGACCCAGTACTTC.

This rearrangement joins TRBV4-1 to TRBJ2-1; TRBD2 aligns across 11 bases. The CDR3 loop spans 17 amino acids. Trimming removed 1 base from V and 9 bases from J; junction bases left unmatched: 11. CDR1 and CDR2 (germline): MGHRA, YSYEKL. The CDR3 DNA sequence: TGCGCCAGCAGCCAAGCTGATAGTTTACTAGCGGGAGTTGAGCAGTTCTTC. The encoded protein is CASSQADSLLAGVEQFF.

The chain links TRBV19 to TRBJ2-1; D is uncertain. CDR3 length: 14 residues. Germline assignment: CDR1 LNHDA and CDR2 SQIVND (reference sequence). V was cut by 3 bases and J by 2 bases, with 8 bases left in between. The CDR3: CASSIGRTYNEQFF. CDR3 DNA sequence: TGTGCCAGTAGTATCGGTAGGACCTACAATGAGCAGTTCTTC.

This clone occurred a few times. V is TRBV28 and J is TRBJ2-3, with 8 nucleotides matching TRBD1. The CDR3 is 19 amino acids. V trimming: 6 bases; J trimming: 3 bases; junction bases outside the gene matches: 20. Germline V gene data show CDR1 as MDHEN and CDR2 as SYDVKM. For the CDR3, the DNA is TGTGCCAGCAGCCTCGACAGGGGCAATTTTTTCAAGGAAACAGATACGCAGTATTTT. This codes for CASSLDRGNFFKETDTQYF.

The chain couples TRBV6-4 to TRBJ1-1; D unclear. Per germline, CDR1 MRHNA and CDR2 SNTAGT. CDR3 length equals 11 residues. V was trimmed by 5 bases and J by 6 bases, leaving 7 bases between them. This chain's CDR3 is CASSYVSEAFF. CDR3 sequence (DNA): TGTGCCAGCAGTTACGTGTCTGAAGCTTTCTTT.

The gene calls are TRBV11-1 and TRBJ2-2; D not certain. The CDR3 spans 13 residues. Trimming shortened V by 10 bases and J by 6 bases, and 15 bases separated the two germline ends. In germline, CDR1 is SGHAT, CDR2 FQDESV (reference sequence). The CDR3 bases are TGTGCCACCAAGTATACGGACGCCGGGGAGCTGTTTTTT. This codes for CATKYTDAGELFF.

The rearrangement links TRBV2 to TRBJ1-2; tentatively, D is TRBD1 (5 bases). Germline V lookup: CDR1 SNHLY, CDR2 FYNNEI. V was trimmed by 4 bases and J by 1 base, leaving 13 bases between them. This CDR3 is built from 15 residues. The CDR3 loop is CASSADRGVNYGYTF. In DNA form, the CDR3 reads TGTGCCAGCAGTGCTGACAGAGGGGTTAACTATGGCTACACCTTC.

This chain links TRBV2 with TRBJ2-5; D might be TRBD1 (5 bases). The J call may be faulty, since TRBJ2-7 better matches the DNA end. This CDR3 contains 17 residues. Germline CDR1 and CDR2: SNHLY and FYNNEI. The chain's CDR3 is CASSDPLPRASTYEQYF. The CDR3 DNA follows: TGTGCCAGCAGTGATCCCCTTCCCAGGGCCTCAACCTACGAGCAGTACTTC.

The chain has TRBV10-3 and TRBJ2-7; 11 bases line up with TRBD2. CDR3 size: 15 residues. Germline CDR1 reads ENHRY; CDR2 reads SYGVKD. V was pared by 7 bases and J by 4 bases, with 9 bases of the junction left unmatched. The CDR3 reads CAIKEVAGGRYEQYF. For the CDR3, the DNA is TGTGCCATCAAAGAGGTAGCGGGGGGGAGGTACGAGCAGTACTTC.

This chain's CDR3 is CASSLQDYGYTF. The CDR3 region has the DNA TGTGCCAGCAGCTTACAGGACTATGGCTACACCTTC. The chain has TRBV7-9 and TRBJ1-2; D remains unclear. This CDR3 has 12 residues. The ends were cut back, 2 bases at V and 3 bases at J, with 4 bases in the middle. The germline gives CDR1 SEHNR, CDR2 FQNEAQ (reference sequence).

The chain has TRBV5-6 and TRBJ2-3; unclear D gene. The V and J ends lost 1 base and 5 bases respectively, with 11 bases between them. This CDR3 comprises 14 residues. Germline V lookup: CDR1 SGHDT, CDR2 YYEEEE. CDR3 DNA sequence: TGTGCCAGCAGCTTGAGTAGGAGAGTAGATACGCAGTATTTT. Its translation is CASSLSRRVDTQYF.

CDR3 nucleotide sequence: TGTGCCAGCAGTTTTGGTTACGGGAGTACAGATACGCAGTATTTT. Protein: CASSFGYGSTDTQYF. This chain joins TRBV27 and TRBJ2-3; D may be TRBD2 (6 bases). The germline gives CDR1 MNHEY, CDR2 SMNVEV (reference sequence). Deletions cut 3 bases from V and 3 bases from J, with 13 bases between. This CDR3 region has 15 residues.

The rearrangement links TRBV6-6 to TRBJ1-5; TRBD1 aligns across 8 bases. Germline CDR1 reads MNHNY; CDR2 reads SVGAGI (reference sequence). V lost 7 bases, J lost 1 base, and 6 bases stayed unmatched. This CDR3 region has 15 residues. The CDR3: CASTYDRGSNQPQHF. As DNA, the CDR3 is TGTGCCAGCACCTACGACAGGGGCAGCAATCAGCCCCAGCATTTT.

The CDR3: CASSPGQGTSYEQYF. The CDR3 nucleotides read TGTGCCAGCAGTCCCGGACAGGGGACTTCCTACGAGCAGTACTTC. The chain couples TRBV27 to TRBJ2-7; 9 bases agree with TRBD1. The CDR3 runs to 15 residues. V lost 5 bases, J lost 1 base, and 6 bases stayed unmatched. Looked up from germline, CDR1 is MNHEY and CDR2 is SMNVEV (reference sequence).

This clone was recorded a few times. This chain links TRBV11-2 with TRBJ2-2; tentatively, D is TRBD1 (5 bases). CDR3 length: 13 amino acids. V was pared by 2 bases and J by 4 bases, with 5 bases between. CDR1 is SGHAT and CDR2 is FQNNGV in the germline V gene. Here the CDR3 reads CASSLRGTGELFF. The CDR3 DNA is TGTGCCAGCAGCTTAAGGGGCACCGGGGAGCTGTTTTTT.

This clone came up once. The J gene is TRBJ2-1, the V gene TRBV6-5; the match to TRBD2 covers 9 bases. The germline V gene has CDR1 MNHEY and CDR2 SVGAGI. V lost 4 bases and J lost 6; bases outside the gene matches: 10. The CDR3 has 16 amino acids. The CDR3 DNA is TGTGCCAGCAGTTTGCTTAGCGGGGGCTGGGGCAATGAGCAGTTCTTC. Translation: CASSLLSGGWGNEQFF.

The chain recombines TRBV2 with TRBJ2-1, with 9 bases matching TRBD2. Germline V gene lookup returns CDR1 SNHLY and CDR2 FYNNEI. V lost 4 bases, J lost 2 bases, and 3 bases stayed unmatched. The CDR3 sequence is 15 residues long. CDR3 residues: CASSGTSVAYNEQFF. CDR3 DNA: TGTGCCAGCAGTGGGACTAGCGTTGCCTACAATGAGCAGTTCTTC.

This clone has just one count. V gene TRBV5-4 combines with J gene TRBJ2-1; D possibly corresponds to TRBD2 (6 bases). The CDR3 totals 15 residues. The germline V and J ends were trimmed by 4 bases and 5 bases, with 16 bases remaining between them. Germline assignment: CDR1 SGHNT and CDR2 YYREEE (reference sequence). CDR3 sequence reads: CASSTWGEKDNEQFF. DNA for the CDR3: TGTGCCAGCAGCACGTGGGGGGAAAAAGACAATGAGCAGTTCTTC.

The chain recombines TRBV19 with TRBJ1-5, with D hard to call. This CDR3 spans 14 amino acids. The germline V and J ends were trimmed by 6 bases and 0 bases, with 9 bases remaining between them. The germline V gene has CDR1 LNHDA and CDR2 SQIVND (reference sequence). The DNA for the CDR3 is TGTGCCAGTAGGGTCCAAAATAGCAATCAGCCCCAGCATTTT. This translates into CASRVQNSNQPQHF.

This rearrangement joins TRBV28 to TRBJ2-7, with D possibly being TRBD2 (5 bases). Germline lookup yields CDR1 MDHEN and CDR2 SYDVKM. This CDR3 comprises 13 residues. The V end was cut by 5 bases, the J end by 7 bases, with 15 bases between. The CDR3 loop is CASSLEAGREQYF. CDR3 nucleotide sequence: TGTGCCAGCAGTCTAGAGGCGGGTAGAGAGCAGTACTTC.

The CDR3 DNA reads as TGTGCCATCAGTGGTAAACTAGCGGGATCCACAGATACGCAGTATTTT. The encoded protein is CAISGKLAGSTDTQYF. V gene TRBV10-3 combines with J gene TRBJ2-3, with 10 bases lining up with TRBD2. V lost 4 bases and J lost 2; bases outside the gene matches: 6. CDR3 length: 16 amino acids. CDR1 and CDR2 (germline): ENHRY, SYGVKD.

The chain employs TRBV4-1 and TRBJ2-2; D unclear. Trimming cost V 1 base and J 6 bases, with 3 bases left between them. The CDR3 has 12 residues. Germline V CDR1 and CDR2: MGHRA, YSYEKL. This CDR3 is CASSQVPGELFF. CDR3 in DNA: TGCGCCAGCAGCCAAGTGCCCGGGGAGCTGTTTTTT.